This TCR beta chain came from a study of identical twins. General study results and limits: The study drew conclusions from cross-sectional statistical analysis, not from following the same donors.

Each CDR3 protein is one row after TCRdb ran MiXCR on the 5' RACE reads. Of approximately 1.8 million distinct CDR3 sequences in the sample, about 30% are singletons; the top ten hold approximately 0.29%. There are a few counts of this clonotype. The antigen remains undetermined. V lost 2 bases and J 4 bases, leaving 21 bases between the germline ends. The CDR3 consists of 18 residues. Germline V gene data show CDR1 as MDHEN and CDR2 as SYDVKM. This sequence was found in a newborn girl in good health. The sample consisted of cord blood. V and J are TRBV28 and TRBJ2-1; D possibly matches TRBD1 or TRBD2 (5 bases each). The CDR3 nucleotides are TGTGCCAGCAGTTTAACGGGGTTTGGGGAAGGGGTTTACAATGAGCAGTTCTTC. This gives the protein CASSLTGFGEGVYNEQFF.